This is a list of T cell receptor beta chains from one sample in a study of beta chain features in type 1 diabetes. Clones were sequenced by immunoSEQ multiplex PCR, and TCRdb holds only the in-frame ones, with some missing. The sample records some 350,000 clones, 13% being singletons. Sequences were obtained from naive CD4+ T cells from blood. The receptors were gathered from a woman younger than 35 with type 1 diabetes. CDR3s include the opening cysteine and the closing phenylalanine or tryptophan. The order of the fields is D gene, V gene, CDR3 length, J gene, clone size, CDR3 DNA, CDR3 protein. The D gene is left open where the match is weak. Clone size is shown for a subset of rows, as once, few, many or a class of expanded clone.

d_gene: -
v_gene: TRBV7-6
len: 13
j_gene: TRBJ2-7
abundance: -
CDR3nt: TGTGCCAGCAGCTTAGGGCCATCAAGCGAGCAGTACTTC
CDR3aa: CASSLGPSSEQYF

d_gene: -
v_gene: TRBV5-1
len: 15
j_gene: TRBJ1-2
abundance: few
CDR3nt: TGCGCCAGCAGCTTGGCGACAGCTCCCGACGGTGGCTACACCTTC
CDR3aa: CASSLATAPDGGYTF

d_gene: -
v_gene: TRBV18
len: 14
j_gene: TRBJ1-5
abundance: -
CDR3nt: TGTGCCAGCTCACCACAGGGGGTGAATCAGCCCCAGCATTTT
CDR3aa: CASSPQGVNQPQHF

d_gene: TRBD1
v_gene: TRBV27
len: 13
j_gene: TRBJ1-2
abundance: -
CDR3nt: TGTGCCAGCAGTAAGGGACAGGGATATGGCTACACCTTC
CDR3aa: CASSKGQGYGYTF

d_gene: -
v_gene: TRBV11-2
len: 13
j_gene: TRBJ2-5
abundance: few
CDR3nt: TGTGCCAGCAGCTTAGGTCCAGGGGAGACCCAGTACTTC
CDR3aa: CASSLGPGETQYF

d_gene: -
v_gene: TRBV14
len: 14
j_gene: TRBJ2-1
abundance: few
CDR3nt: TGTGCCAGCAGCCAACTAAGTATCTACAATGAGCAGTTCTTC
CDR3aa: CASSQLSIYNEQFF

d_gene: -
v_gene: TRBV7-2
len: 13
j_gene: TRBJ1-5
abundance: -
CDR3nt: TGTGCCAGCAGCTCAGGATTCAATCAGCCCCAGCATTTT
CDR3aa: CASSSGFNQPQHF

d_gene: TRBD2
v_gene: TRBV7-9
len: 15
j_gene: TRBJ2-2
abundance: few
CDR3nt: TGTGCCAGCAGCGTAGCCGGGACTAGGGCCGGGGAGCTGTTTTTT
CDR3aa: CASSVAGTRAGELFF

d_gene: -
v_gene: TRBV19
len: 13
j_gene: TRBJ2-5
abundance: -
CDR3nt: TGTGCCAGTAGTGTCCCGTACCAAGAGACCCAGTACTTC
CDR3aa: CASSVPYQETQYF

d_gene: TRBD1
v_gene: TRBV15
len: 13
j_gene: TRBJ2-1
abundance: few
CDR3nt: TGTGCCACCAGCAGATCGGGACAGCCTTCCCGGTTCTTC
CDR3aa: CATSRSGQPSRFF